The clone carrying this T cell receptor beta chain was seen many times. The sample belongs to a study of molecular identifiers for immune sequencing clone quantification. TCRdb processed the PCR reads anew with MiXCR; each CDR3 protein has one entry. The sample consists of about 640,000 distinct CDR3 sequences, about 20% of them appearing once. The receptor's source is a human donor in good health. Some libraries in this study had Jurkat cell RNA spiked in. Specimen: naive CD8+ T cells from blood, with Jurkat cell RNA spiked in. Regarding subset: FACS-sorted CD8+CD4-CCR7+CD45RA+ naive T cells.

CDR3 sequence reads: CASRTYREGVSYEQYF. CDR3 sequence (DNA): TGCGCCAGCAGGACCTACAGGGAGGGGGTGTCCTACGAGCAGTACTTC. The gene calls are TRBV5-1 and TRBJ2-7, with D maybe TRBD2 (7 bases). The CDR3 runs 16 residues. The germline V gene encodes CDR1 SGHRS and CDR2 YFSETQ. V lost 5 bases to trimming and J lost 1 base, with 19 bases between them.